These 23 T cell receptor beta chains share one sample of origin, sequenced in a study of blood T cell repertoires in COVID-19. Generated by immunoSEQ multiplex PCR, the TCRdb table keeps only in-frame clones and is missing some. This table holds over 70,000 clones, more than 60% found once. Material for sequencing was peripheral blood. These receptors all come from a woman older than 75 with active or convalescent COVID-19.

The CDR3 loop reads CAWGQGMQPQHF. The CDR3, as DNA: TGTGCCTGGGGACAGGGTATGCAGCCCCAGCATTTT. This chain joins TRBV30 and TRBJ1-5; 8 bases are shared with TRBD1. The CDR3 is 12 amino acids. Per germline, CDR1 GTSNPN and CDR2 SVGIG (reference sequence). The V gene end was trimmed by 5 bases and the J gene end by 7 bases; junction bases not matched to a gene: 4.

This chain joins TRBV6-5 and TRBJ1-3, with 9 bases that match TRBD1. Per the germline V gene, CDR1 is MNHEY and CDR2 is SVGAGI. This CDR3 contains 14 residues. The ends lost 6 bases at V and 2 bases at J; junction bases unmatched: 2. CDR3 in DNA: TGTGCCAGCAGCAGACAGGGGGCTGGAAACACCATATATTTT. This gives the protein CASSRQGAGNTIYF.

V usage is TRBV5-6 and J usage is TRBJ1-2; 9 nucleotides line up with TRBD1. V lost 4 bases, J lost 12 bases, and 13 bases stayed unmatched. There are 14 residues in the CDR3. From germline, CDR1 is SGHDT and CDR2 YYEEEE. DNA for the CDR3: TGTGCCAGCAGCCGCGGGACAGGGCTAAAGTCGGACACCTTC. Translation: CASSRGTGLKSDTF.

The chain is built from TRBV7-2 and TRBJ1-5; 10 bases are shared with TRBD1. Germline CDR1 SGHTA, CDR2 FQGNSA. The CDR3 runs to 15 residues. The trim removed 5 bases at V and 2 bases at J, leaving 3 bases unmatched. CDR3 region: CASSPGTGGNQPQHF. CDR3 DNA sequence: TGTGCCAGCAGCCCAGGGACAGGGGGCAATCAGCCCCAGCATTTT.

This clone was seen only once. The rearrangement joins TRBV5-1 to TRBJ2-3; 11 nucleotides agree with TRBD2. The CDR3 totals 16 residues. After removal of 0 bases from V and 2 bases from J, the junction contained 2 bases not matched to a gene. Germline CDR1 and CDR2: SGHRS and YFSETQ. In DNA, the CDR3 is TGCGCCAGCAGCTTGGTTAGCGGGGGGGACACAGATACGCAGTATTTT. It is translated as CASSLVSGGDTDTQYF.

The chain has TRBV5-4 and TRBJ2-3, with 7 bases matching TRBD1. This CDR3 contains 15 residues. Germline V CDR1 and CDR2: SGHNT, YYREEE (reference sequence). V lost 4 bases and J lost 3; bases outside the gene matches: 8. The CDR3 region has the DNA TGTGCCAGCAGCCCACAGGGGCTAGATACAGATACGCAGTATTTT. It codes for CASSPQGLDTDTQYF. The full variable domain, completed using reference TRBV5-4 and TRBJ2-3, is ETGVTQSPTHLIKTRGQQVTLRCSSQSGHNTVSWYQQALGQGPQFIFQYYREEENGRGNFPPRFSGLQFPNYSSELNVNALELDDSALYLCASSPQGLDTDTQYFGPGTRLTVL.

In this sample, this clone turned up many times. The rearrangement links TRBV7-8 to TRBJ2-7; tentatively, D is TRBD1 (5 bases). Germline CDR1 and CDR2: SGHVS and FQNEAQ. V was shortened by 7 bases and J by 4 bases, with 14 bases between the two germline ends. CDR3 length: 13 amino acids. CDR3 DNA sequence: TGTGCCAGCATCCCCCTTGCAGGGTACGAGCAGTACTTC. It translates to CASIPLAGYEQYF.

The genes are TRBV7-2 and TRBJ2-3; 9 positions match TRBD1. This CDR3 spans 19 amino acids. After removal of 3 bases from V and 1 base from J, the junction contained 14 bases not matched to a gene. Germline V lookup: CDR1 SGHTA, CDR2 FQGNSA. The CDR3 bases are TGTGCCAGCAGCTTCGGCTACCGGGACAGGGTGAAGGGCACAGATACGCAGTATTTT. This codes for CASSFGYRDRVKGTDTQYF.

The rearrangement links TRBV6-5 to TRBJ1-1; D may be TRBD1 (5 bases). Germline CDR1 and CDR2: MNHEY and SVGAGI. The CDR3 contains 13 residues. With 2 bases removed from V and 6 bases from J, the gap between germline ends came to 10 bases. The DNA of the CDR3 is TGTGCCAGCAGTTACAGGGGTTGGCCTGAAGCTTTCTTT. It specifies CASSYRGWPEAFF.

The chain has TRBV20-1 and TRBJ2-7; a possible D gene is TRBD2 (6 bases). The CDR3 consists of 14 residues. V was cut by 3 bases and J by 0 bases, with 12 bases left in between. The germline CDR1 and CDR2 sequences are DFQATT and SNEGSKA (reference sequence). CDR3 in amino acids: CSASRGAGSYEQYF. The CDR3 DNA reads TGCAGTGCTAGTAGGGGAGCGGGCTCCTACGAGCAGTACTTC.

The V gene is TRBV7-9, the J gene TRBJ2-5; 11 bases agree with TRBD2. The CDR3 length is 15 residues. J was trimmed by 3 bases and V by 3 bases; bases with no gene match: 3. CDR1 SEHNR and CDR2 FQNEAQ come from the germline V gene (reference sequence). CDR3 protein: CASSFPTSGEETQYF. CDR3 DNA: TGTGCCAGCAGCTTCCCGACTAGCGGGGAAGAGACCCAGTACTTC.

This sequence joins TRBV6-5 and TRBJ2-2, with 7 positions matching TRBD1. CDR3 length: 15 residues. The junction had 4 bases not matched to a gene; V was cut back by 2 bases and J by 4 bases. Germline CDR1 is MNHEY and CDR2 is SVGAGI. The CDR3 DNA reads as TGTGCCAGCAGTTACACAGGGGACGTCACCGGGGAGCTGTTTTTT. It codes for CASSYTGDVTGELFF.

In its sample, this clone was seen a few times. The gene calls are TRBV28 and TRBJ1-1; D call uncertain. The ends were cut back, 8 bases at V and 1 base at J, with 8 bases in the middle. CDR1 and CDR2 from the germline V gene are MDHEN and SYDVKM. The CDR3 loop spans 12 amino acids. The CDR3 protein is CASQVWNTEAFF. The CDR3 DNA follows: TGTGCCAGCCAGGTGTGGAACACTGAAGCTTTCTTT. Full variable domain (outside the CDR3, taken from reference TRBV28 and TRBJ1-1): DVKVTQSSRYLVKRTGEKVFLECVQDMDHENMFWYRQDPGLGLRLIYFSYDVKMKEKGDIPEGYSVSREKKERFSLILESASTNQTSMYLCASQVWNTEAFFGQGTRLTVV.

This clone came up a few times. V usage is TRBV28 and J usage is TRBJ1-5, with no clear D. The CDR3 sequence is 15 residues long. The V and J ends lost 6 bases and 0 bases respectively, with 12 bases between them. Germline V gene lookup returns CDR1 MDHEN and CDR2 SYDVKM. CDR3 residues: CASSQTEHSNQPQHF. CDR3 coding DNA: TGTGCCAGCAGCCAGACGGAGCATAGCAATCAGCCCCAGCATTTT.

The J gene is TRBJ1-2, the V gene TRBV6-5; TRBD1 matches at 8 bases. Germline V CDR1 and CDR2: MNHEY, SVGAGI. The CDR3 totals 13 residues. With 6 bases clipped from V and 5 bases from J, the junction kept 5 bases outside the gene matches. As DNA, the CDR3 is TGTGCCAGCAGAGGACAGGGTGGTTATGGCTACACCTTC. Amino acids: CASRGQGGYGYTF.

V and J are TRBV19 and TRBJ2-7, with 7 bases aligning to TRBD1. The CDR3 has 16 amino acids. V was clipped by 4 bases and J by 1 base; unmatched bases: 10. Germline CDR1 is LNHDA and CDR2 is SQIVND (reference sequence). The CDR3 nucleotides are TGTGCCAGTAGTACAAATGACAGGGTAGGATCCTACGAGCAGTACTTC. It translates to CASSTNDRVGSYEQYF.

The chain joins TRBV7-9 to TRBJ2-1; 7 bases fit TRBD1. The V gene end was trimmed by 4 bases and the J gene end by 5 bases; junction bases not matched to a gene: 11. CDR1 and CDR2 (germline): SEHNR, FQNEAQ (reference sequence). The CDR3 has 16 amino acids. The CDR3 nucleotides read TGTGCCAGCAGCTCAACGGACAGGCTAGTAAACAATGAGCAGTTCTTC. Encoded protein: CASSSTDRLVNNEQFF.

The rearrangement uses TRBV6-2 or TRBV6-3 and TRBJ1-1, with unresolved D. Germline V CDR1 and CDR2: MNHEY, SVGEGT. This CDR3 comprises 17 residues. V lost 3 bases, J lost 0 bases, and 17 bases lay in between. CDR3 in amino acids: CASSYRNLRLMNTEAFF. The CDR3 coding sequence is TGTGCCAGCAGTTATAGGAACTTACGACTCATGAACACTGAAGCTTTCTTT.

In this sample, this clone turned up a few times. The chain employs TRBV6-5 and TRBJ2-7; 7 bases are shared with TRBD2. This CDR3 is 13 amino acids long. CDR1 and CDR2 (germline): MNHEY, SVGAGI. Losses at the gene ends were 6 bases for V and 3 bases for J; bases not matched to a gene: 5. CDR3 loop: CASRAGPNYEQYF. Here the CDR3 DNA reads TGTGCCAGCAGAGCGGGACCTAACTACGAGCAGTACTTC.

This clone was seen a single time. The V gene is TRBV7-2, the J gene TRBJ1-6, with D possibly TRBD1 on 6 matching bases. The CDR3 totals 19 residues. Trimming removed 5 bases at V and 0 bases at J, with 20 bases between. Germline V gene data show CDR1 as SGHTA and CDR2 as FQGNSA. CDR3 residues: CASSHFTGIGNSYNSPLHF. The CDR3 DNA reads TGTGCCAGCAGCCATTTCACAGGGATCGGGAACTCCTATAATTCACCCCTCCACTTT.

This rearrangement joins TRBV5-1 to TRBJ1-3, with 8 bases lining up with TRBD1. Trimming cost V 5 bases and J 2 bases; bases outside gene matches: 6. Germline loops: CDR1 SGHRS, CDR2 YFSETQ. This CDR3 region has 15 residues. The DNA of the CDR3 is TGCGCCAGCAGACCTCTACAGGGGGCTGGAAACACCATATATTTT. Protein product: CASRPLQGAGNTIYF.

The chain is built from TRBV19 and TRBJ2-7; possible D gene TRBD1, 6 bases. The CDR3 spans 14 residues. V gave up 5 bases and J gave up 5 bases, with 16 bases separating them. Germline loops: CDR1 LNHDA, CDR2 SQIVND (reference sequence). This CDR3 reads CASSVTGSGDEQYF. The CDR3 region has the DNA TGTGCCAGTAGTGTAACAGGGTCCGGGGACGAGCAGTACTTC.

This chain links TRBV7-2 with TRBJ1-5; D may be TRBD1 (6 bases). This CDR3 has 15 amino acids. The V gene lost 3 bases and the J gene lost 3 bases, with 12 bases spanning the gap. Germline V gene sequence: CDR1 SGHTA, CDR2 FQGNSA. CDR3 DNA: TGTGCCAGCAGCTTGGGGCAGGGGAACAATCAGCCCCAGCATTTT. This encodes CASSLGQGNNQPQHF.